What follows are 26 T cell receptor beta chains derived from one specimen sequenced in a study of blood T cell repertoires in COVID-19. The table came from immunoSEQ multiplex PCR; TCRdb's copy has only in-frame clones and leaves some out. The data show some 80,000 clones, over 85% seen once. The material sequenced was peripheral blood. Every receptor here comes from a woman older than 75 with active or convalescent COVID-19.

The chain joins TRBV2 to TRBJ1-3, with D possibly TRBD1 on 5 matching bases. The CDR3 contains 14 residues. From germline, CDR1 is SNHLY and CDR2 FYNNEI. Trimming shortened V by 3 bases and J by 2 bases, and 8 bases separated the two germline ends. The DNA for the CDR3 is TGTGCCAGCAGTGACAGGGTTACTGGAAACACCATATATTTT. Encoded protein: CASSDRVTGNTIYF.

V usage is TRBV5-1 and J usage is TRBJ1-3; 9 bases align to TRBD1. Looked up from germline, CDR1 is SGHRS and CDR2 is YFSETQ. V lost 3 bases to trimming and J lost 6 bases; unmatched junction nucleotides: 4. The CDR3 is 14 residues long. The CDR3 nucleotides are TGCGCCAGCAGCTCCTGGACAGGGGAAAACACCATATATTTT. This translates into CASSSWTGENTIYF.

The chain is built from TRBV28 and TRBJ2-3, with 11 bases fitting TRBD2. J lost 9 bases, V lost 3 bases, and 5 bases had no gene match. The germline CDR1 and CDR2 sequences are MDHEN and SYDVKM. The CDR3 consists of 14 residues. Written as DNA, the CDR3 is TGTGCCAGCAGTTTCGAACTAGCGGGGGCCACGCAGTATTTT. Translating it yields CASSFELAGATQYF.

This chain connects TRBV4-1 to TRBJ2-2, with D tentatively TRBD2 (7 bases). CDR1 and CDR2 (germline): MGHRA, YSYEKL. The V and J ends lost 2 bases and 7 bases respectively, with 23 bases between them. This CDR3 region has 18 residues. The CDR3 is CASSQPGTARGRGGELFF. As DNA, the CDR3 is TGCGCCAGCAGCCAACCGGGGACTGCGCGGGGGCGGGGCGGGGAGCTGTTTTTT.

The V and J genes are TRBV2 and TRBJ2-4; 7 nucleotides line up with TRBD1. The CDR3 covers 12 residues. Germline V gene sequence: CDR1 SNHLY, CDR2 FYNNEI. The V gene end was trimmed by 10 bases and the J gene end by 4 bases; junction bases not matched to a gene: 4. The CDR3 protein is CATEGQKNIQYF. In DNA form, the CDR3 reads TGTGCCACAGAGGGACAGAAAAACATTCAGTACTTC.

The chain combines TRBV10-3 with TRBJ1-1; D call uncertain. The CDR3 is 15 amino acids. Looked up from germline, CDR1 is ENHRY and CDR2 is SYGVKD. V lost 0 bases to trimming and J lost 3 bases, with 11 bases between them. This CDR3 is CAISESGGSDTEAFF. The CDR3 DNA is TGTGCCATCAGTGAGTCTGGAGGATCGGACACTGAAGCTTTCTTT.

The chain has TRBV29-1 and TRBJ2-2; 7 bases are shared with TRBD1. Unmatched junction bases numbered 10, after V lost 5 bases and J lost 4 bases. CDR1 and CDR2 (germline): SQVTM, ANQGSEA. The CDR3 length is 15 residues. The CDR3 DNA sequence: TGCAGCGTTAGGGGGCCAGGGGGTTCCACCGGGGAGCTGTTTTTT. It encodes CSVRGPGGSTGELFF.

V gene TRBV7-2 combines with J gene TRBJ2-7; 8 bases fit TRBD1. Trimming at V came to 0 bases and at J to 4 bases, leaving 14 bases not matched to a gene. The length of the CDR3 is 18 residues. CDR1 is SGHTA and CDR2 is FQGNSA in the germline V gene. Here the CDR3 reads CASSLALSGGDTPYEQYF. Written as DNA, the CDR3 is TGTGCCAGCAGCTTAGCTTTATCAGGGGGCGATACCCCGTACGAGCAGTACTTC.

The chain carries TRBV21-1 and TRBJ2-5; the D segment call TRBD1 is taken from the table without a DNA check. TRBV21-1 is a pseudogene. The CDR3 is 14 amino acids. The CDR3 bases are TGTGCCAGCAGCAAAAAGGTCGACAGGGAGACCCAGTACTTC. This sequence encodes CASSKKVDRETQYF.

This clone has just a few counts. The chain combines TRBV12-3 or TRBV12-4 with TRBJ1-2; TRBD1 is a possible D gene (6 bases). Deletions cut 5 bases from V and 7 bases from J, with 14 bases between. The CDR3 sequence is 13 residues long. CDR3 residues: CASSGQLVGGYTF. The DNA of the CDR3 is TGTGCCAGCAGTGGACAGTTAGTGGGTGGCTACACCTTC.

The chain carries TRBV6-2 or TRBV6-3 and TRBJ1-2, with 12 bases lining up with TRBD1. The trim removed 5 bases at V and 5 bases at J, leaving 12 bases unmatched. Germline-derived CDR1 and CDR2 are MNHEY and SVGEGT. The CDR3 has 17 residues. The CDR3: CASSPGTGGGGRYGYTF. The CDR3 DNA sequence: TGTGCCAGCAGTCCCGGGACAGGGGGCGGTGGAAGGTATGGCTACACCTTC.

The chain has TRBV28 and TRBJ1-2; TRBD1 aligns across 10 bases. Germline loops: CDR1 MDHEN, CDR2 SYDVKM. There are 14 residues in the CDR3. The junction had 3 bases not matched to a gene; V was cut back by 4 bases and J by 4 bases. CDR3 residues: CASSSRQGAYGYTF. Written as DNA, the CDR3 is TGTGCCAGCAGTTCGAGACAGGGGGCCTATGGCTACACCTTC.

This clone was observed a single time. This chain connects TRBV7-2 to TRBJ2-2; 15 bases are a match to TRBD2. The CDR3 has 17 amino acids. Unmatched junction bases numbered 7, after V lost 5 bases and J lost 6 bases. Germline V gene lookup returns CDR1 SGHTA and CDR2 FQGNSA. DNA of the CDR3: TGTGCCAGCAGCCCCCCGGGACTAGCGGGGGGCCCCGGGGAGCTGTTTTTT. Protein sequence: CASSPPGLAGGPGELFF.

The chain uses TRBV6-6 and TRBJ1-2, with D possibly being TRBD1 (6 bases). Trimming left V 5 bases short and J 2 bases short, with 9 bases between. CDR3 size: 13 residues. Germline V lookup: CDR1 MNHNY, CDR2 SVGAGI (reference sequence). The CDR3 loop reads CASSQQGNYGYTF. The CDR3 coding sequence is TGTGCCAGCAGTCAACAGGGAAACTATGGCTACACCTTC.

The DNA for the CDR3 is TGTGCCAGCAGCGATGCGAGCTCCTATAATTCACCCCTCCACTTT. It translates to CASSDASSYNSPLHF. The chain recombines TRBV7-2 with TRBJ1-6; D not resolved. Trimming shortened V by 5 bases and J by 0 bases, and 8 bases separated the two germline ends. The CDR3 contains 15 residues. Per germline, CDR1 SGHTA and CDR2 FQGNSA. The full variable domain, its missing parts supplied by reference TRBV7-2 and TRBJ1-6, is GAGVSQSPSNKVTEKGKDVELRCDPISGHTALYWYRQSLGQGLEFLIYFQGNSAPDKSGLPSDRFSAERTGGSVSTLTIQRTQQEDSAVYLCASSDASSYNSPLHFGNGTRLTVT.

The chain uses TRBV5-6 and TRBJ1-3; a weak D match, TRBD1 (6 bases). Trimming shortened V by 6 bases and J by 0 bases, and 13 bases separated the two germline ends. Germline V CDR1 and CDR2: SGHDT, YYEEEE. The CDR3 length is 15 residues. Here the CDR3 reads CASTIHRDSGNTIYF. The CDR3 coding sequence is TGTGCCAGCACCATACACAGGGACTCTGGAAACACCATATATTTT.

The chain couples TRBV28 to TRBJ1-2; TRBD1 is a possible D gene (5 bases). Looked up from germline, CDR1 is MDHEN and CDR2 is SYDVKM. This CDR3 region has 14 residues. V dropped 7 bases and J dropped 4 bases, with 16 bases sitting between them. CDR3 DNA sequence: TGTGCCAGCACCCCCGATGGACAACTCTATGGCTACACCTTC. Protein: CASTPDGQLYGYTF.

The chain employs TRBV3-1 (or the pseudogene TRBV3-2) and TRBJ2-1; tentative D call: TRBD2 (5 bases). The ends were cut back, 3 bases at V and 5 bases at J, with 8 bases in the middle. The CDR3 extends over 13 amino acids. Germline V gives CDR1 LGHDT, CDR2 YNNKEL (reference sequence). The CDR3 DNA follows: TGTGCCAGCAGCCACAGCGGTAACAATGAGCAGTTCTTC. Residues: CASSHSGNNEQFF.

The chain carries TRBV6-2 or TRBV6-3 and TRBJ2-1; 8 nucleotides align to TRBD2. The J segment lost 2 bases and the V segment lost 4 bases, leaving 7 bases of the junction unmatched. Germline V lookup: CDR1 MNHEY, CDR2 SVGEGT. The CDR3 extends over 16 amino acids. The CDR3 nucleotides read TGTGCCAGCAGTTCCCCTGGCGGGGGGACCTACAATGAGCAGTTCTTC. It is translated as CASSSPGGGTYNEQFF.

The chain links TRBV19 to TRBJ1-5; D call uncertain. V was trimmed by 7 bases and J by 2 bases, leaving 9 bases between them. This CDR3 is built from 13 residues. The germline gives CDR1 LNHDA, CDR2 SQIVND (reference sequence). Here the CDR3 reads CASTARGNQPQHF. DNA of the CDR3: TGTGCCAGTACCGCGCGGGGCAATCAGCCCCAGCATTTT.

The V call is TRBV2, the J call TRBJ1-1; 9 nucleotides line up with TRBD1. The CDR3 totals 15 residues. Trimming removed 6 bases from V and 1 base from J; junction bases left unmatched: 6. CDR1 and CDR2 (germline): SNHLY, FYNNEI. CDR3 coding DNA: TGTGCCAGCAGCCCTGGGACAGGGTCGAACACTGAAGCTTTCTTT. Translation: CASSPGTGSNTEAFF.

The CDR3 DNA sequence: TGTGCCAGCAGCTTAAAGGGGGTCCAAGAGACCCAGTACTTC. It translates to CASSLKGVQETQYF. The rearrangement joins TRBV7-2 to TRBJ2-5, with a tentative D call TRBD1 (6 bases). This CDR3 comprises 14 residues. Germline CDR1 SGHTA, CDR2 FQGNSA. Trimming pared 2 bases from V and 1 base from J, leaving 8 bases between.

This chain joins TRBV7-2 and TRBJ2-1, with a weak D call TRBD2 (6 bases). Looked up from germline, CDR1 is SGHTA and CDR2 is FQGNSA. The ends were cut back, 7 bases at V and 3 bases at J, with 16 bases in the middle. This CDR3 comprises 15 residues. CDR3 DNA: TGTGCCAGCACCCTAGAGGGACTGCACTACAATGAGCAGTTCTTC. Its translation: CASTLEGLHYNEQFF.

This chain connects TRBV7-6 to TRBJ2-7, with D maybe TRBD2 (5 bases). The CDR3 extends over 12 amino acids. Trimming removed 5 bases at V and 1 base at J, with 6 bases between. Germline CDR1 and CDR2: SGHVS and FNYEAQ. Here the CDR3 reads CASSPGSYEQYF. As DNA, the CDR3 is TGTGCCAGCAGCCCGGGGTCCTACGAGCAGTACTTC.

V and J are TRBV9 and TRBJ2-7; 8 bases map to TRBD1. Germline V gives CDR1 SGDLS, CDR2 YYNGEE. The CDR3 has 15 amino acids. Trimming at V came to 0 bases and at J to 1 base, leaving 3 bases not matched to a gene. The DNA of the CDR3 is TGTGCCAGCAGCGTAGCGGGGACAGGATCCTACGAGCAGTACTTC. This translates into CASSVAGTGSYEQYF.

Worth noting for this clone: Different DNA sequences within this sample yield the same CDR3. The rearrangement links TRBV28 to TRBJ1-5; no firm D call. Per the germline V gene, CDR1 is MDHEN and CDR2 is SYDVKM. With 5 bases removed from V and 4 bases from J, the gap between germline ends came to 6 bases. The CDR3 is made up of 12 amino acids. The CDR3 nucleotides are TGTGCCAGCAGTCCCCCTAATCAGCCCCAGCATTTT. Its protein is CASSPPNQPQHF.